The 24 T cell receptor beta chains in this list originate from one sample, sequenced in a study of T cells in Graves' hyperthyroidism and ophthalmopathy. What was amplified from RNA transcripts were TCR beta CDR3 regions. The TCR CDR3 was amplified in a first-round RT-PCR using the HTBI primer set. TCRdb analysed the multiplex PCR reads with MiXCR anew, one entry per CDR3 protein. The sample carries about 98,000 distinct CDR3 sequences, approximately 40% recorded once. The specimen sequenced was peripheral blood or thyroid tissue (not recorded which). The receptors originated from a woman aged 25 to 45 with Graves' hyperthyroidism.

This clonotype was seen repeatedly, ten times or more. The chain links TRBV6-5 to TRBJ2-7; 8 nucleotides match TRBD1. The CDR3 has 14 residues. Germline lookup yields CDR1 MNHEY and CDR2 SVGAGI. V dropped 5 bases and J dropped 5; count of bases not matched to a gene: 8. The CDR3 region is CASSLRTGLDEQYF. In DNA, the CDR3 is TGTGCCAGCAGTCTTCGGACAGGGTTGGACGAGCAGTACTTC.

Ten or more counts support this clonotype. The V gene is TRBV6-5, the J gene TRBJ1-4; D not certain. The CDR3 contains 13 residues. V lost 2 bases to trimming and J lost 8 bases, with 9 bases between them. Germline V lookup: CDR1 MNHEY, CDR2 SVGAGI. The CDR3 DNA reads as TGTGCCAGCAGTTACCTCCACACGGAAAAACTGTTTTTT. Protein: CASSYLHTEKLFF.

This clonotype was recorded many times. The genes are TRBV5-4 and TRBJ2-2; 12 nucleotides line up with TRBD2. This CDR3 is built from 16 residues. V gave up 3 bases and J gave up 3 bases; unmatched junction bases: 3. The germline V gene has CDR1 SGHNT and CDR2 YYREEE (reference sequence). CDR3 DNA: TGTGCCAGCAGCTCTAGCGGGAGGGCCGACACCGGGGAGCTGTTTTTT. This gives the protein CASSSSGRADTGELFF. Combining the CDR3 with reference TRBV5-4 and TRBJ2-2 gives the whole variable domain ETGVTQSPTHLIKTRGQQVTLRCSSQSGHNTVSWYQQALGQGPQFIFQYYREEENGRGNFPPRFSGLQFPNYSSELNVNALELDDSALYLCASSSSGRADTGELFFGEGSRLTVL.

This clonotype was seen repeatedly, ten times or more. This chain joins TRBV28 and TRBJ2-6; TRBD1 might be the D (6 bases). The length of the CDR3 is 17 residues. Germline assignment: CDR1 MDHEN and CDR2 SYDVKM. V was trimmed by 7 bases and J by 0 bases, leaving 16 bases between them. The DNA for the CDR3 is TGTGCCAGCACAGGGGTCCAGGGAACCTCTGGGGCCAACGTCCTGACTTTC. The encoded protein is CASTGVQGTSGANVLTF.

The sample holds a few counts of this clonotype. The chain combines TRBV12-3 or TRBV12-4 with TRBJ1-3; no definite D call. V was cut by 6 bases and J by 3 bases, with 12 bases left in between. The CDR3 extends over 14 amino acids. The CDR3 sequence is CASRRYLHGNTIYF. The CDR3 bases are TGTGCCAGCAGGCGTTACCTACATGGAAACACCATATATTTT.

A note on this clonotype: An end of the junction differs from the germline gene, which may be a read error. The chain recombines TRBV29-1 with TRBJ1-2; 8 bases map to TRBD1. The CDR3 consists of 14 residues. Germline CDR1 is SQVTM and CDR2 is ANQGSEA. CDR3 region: CSVASQGAWHGCTF. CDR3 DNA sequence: TGCAGCGTTGCCAGTCAGGGGGCTTGGCATGGCTGCACCTTC.

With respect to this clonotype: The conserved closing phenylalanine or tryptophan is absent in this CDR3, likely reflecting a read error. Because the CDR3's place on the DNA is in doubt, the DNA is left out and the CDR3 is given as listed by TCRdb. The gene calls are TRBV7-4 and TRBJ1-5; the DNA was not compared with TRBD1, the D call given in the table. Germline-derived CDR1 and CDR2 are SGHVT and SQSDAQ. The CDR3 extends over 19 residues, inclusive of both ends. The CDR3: CASSFGPPPLTGEYQPQHS.

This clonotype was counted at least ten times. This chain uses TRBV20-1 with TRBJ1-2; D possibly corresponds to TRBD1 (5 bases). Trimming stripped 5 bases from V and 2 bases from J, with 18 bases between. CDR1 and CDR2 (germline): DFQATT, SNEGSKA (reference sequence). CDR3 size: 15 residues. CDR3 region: CSAHVRTRSNYGYTF. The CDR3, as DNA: TGCAGTGCTCATGTTCGGACAAGATCGAACTATGGCTACACCTTC.

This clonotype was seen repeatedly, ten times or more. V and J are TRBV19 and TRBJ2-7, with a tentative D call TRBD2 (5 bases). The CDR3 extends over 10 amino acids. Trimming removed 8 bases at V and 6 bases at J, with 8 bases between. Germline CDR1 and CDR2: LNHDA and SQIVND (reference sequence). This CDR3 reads CASGSLEQYF. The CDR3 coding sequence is TGTGCCAGTGGGAGCCTCGAGCAGTACTTC. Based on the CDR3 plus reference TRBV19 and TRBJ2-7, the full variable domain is DGGITQSPKYLFRKEGQNVTLSCEQNLNHDAMYWYRQDPGQGLRLIYYSQIVNDFQKGDIAEGYSVSREKKESFPLTVTSAQKNPTAFYLCASGSLEQYFGPGTRLTVT.

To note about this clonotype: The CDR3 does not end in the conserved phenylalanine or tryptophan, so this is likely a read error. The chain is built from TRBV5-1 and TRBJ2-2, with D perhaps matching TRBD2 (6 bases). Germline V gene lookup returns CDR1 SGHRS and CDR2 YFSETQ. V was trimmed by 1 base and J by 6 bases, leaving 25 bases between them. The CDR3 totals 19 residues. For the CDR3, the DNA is TGCGCCAGCAGCTTGTTCCCCCTTCGGGGGAGGATAAGGTCCGGGGAGCTGTTTTCT. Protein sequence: CASSLFPLRGRIRSGELFS.

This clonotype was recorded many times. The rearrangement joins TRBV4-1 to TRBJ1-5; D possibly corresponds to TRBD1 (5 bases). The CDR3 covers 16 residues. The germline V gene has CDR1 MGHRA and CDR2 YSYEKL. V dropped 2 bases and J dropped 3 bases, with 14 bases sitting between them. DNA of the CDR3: TGCGCCAGCAGCCAACCGCGACGGGGGAACAATCAGCCCCAGCATTTT. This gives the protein CASSQPRRGNNQPQHF.

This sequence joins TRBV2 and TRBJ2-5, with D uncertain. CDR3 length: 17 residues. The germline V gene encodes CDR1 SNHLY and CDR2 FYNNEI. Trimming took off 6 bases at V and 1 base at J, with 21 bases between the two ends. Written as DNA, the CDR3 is TGTGCCAGCAGCCAAGATCGGTTAGTATACTGCCAAGAGACCCAGTACTTC. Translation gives CASSQDRLVYCQETQYF.

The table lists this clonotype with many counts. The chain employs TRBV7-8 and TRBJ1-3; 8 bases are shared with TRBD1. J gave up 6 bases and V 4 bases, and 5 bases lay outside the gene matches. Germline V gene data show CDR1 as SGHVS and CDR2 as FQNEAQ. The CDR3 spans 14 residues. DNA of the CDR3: TGTGCCAGCAGCTGGACAGGGAGGGAAAACACCATATATTTT. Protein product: CASSWTGRENTIYF. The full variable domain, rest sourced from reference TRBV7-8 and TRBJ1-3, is GAGVSQSPRYKVAKRGQDVALRCDPISGHVSLFWYQQALGQGPEFLTYFQNEAQLDKSGLPSDRFFAERPEGSVSTLKIQRTQQEDSAVYLCASSWTGRENTIYFGEGSWLTVV.

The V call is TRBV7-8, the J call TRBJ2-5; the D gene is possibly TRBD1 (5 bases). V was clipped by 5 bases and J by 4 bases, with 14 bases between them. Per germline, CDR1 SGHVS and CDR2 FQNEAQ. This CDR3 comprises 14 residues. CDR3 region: CASSQGAGRETQYF. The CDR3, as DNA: TGTGCCAGCAGCCAAGGGGCAGGGCGAGAGACCCAGTACTTC.

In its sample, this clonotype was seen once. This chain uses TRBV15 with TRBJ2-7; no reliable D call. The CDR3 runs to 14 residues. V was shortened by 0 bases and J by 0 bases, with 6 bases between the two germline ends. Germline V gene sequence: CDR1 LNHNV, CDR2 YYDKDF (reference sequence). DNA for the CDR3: TGTGCCACCAGCAGAGAGCGGCTCTCCTACGAGCAGTACTTC. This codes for CATSRERLSYEQYF.

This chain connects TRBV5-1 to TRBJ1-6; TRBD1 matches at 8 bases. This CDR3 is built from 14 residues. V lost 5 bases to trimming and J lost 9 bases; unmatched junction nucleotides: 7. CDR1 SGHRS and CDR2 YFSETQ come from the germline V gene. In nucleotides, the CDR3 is TGCGCCAGCAGACCCGGGACAGGATTTTCACCCCTCCACTTT. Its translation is CASRPGTGFSPLHF.

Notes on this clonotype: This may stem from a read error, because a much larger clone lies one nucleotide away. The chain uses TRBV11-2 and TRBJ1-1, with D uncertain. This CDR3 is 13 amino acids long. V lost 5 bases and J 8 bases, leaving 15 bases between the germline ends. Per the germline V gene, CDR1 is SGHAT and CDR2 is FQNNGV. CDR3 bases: TGTGCCAGCAGCCCCAGTGGTTGGGCAGAAGCTTTCTTT. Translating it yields CASSPSGWAEAFF.

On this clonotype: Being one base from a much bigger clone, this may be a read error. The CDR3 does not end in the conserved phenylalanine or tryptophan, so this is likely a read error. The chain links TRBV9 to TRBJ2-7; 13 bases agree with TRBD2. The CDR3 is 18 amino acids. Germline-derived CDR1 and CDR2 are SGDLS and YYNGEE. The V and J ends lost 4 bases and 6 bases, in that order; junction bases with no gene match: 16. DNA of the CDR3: TGTGCCAGCAGCTTCCGACTAGCGGGAGGAGGGGACTCTTTCGAGCAGTACCTC. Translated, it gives CASSFRLAGGGDSFEQYL.

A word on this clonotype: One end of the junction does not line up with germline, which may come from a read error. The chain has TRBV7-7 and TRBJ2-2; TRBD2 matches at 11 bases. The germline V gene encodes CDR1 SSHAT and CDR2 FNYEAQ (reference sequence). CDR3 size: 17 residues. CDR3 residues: CASSFSALAGDTGELFF. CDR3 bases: TGTGCTAGCAGCTTTTCTGCACTAGCGGGAGACACCGGGGAGCTGTTTTTT.

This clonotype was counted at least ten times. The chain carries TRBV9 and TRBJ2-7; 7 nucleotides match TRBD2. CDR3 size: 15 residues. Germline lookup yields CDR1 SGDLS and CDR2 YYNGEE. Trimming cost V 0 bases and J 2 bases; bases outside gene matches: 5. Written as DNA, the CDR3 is TGTGCCAGCAGCGTAGAAGCCAGCGGGACCTACGAGCAGTACTTC. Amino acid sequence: CASSVEASGTYEQYF.

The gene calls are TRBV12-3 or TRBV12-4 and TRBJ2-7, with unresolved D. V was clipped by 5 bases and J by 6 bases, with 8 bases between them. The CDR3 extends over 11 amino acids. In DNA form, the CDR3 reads TGTGCCAGCAGTACCGGGCCCGAGCAGTACTTC. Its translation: CASSTGPEQYF.

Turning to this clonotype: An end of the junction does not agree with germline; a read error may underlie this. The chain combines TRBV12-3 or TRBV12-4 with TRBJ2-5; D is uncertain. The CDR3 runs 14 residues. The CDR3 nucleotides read TGTTCCAGCAGTCCTCTCGATAACCAAGAGACTCAGTACTTC. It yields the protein CSSSPLDNQETQYF.

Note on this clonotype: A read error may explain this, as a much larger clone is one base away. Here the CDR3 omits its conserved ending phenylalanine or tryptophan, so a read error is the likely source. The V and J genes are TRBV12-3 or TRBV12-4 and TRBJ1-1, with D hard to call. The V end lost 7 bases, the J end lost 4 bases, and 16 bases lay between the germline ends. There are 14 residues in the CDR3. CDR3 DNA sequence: TGTGCCAGCATCAAGGCACCCTCAATCACTGAAGCTTTCTCT. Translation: CASIKAPSITEAFS.

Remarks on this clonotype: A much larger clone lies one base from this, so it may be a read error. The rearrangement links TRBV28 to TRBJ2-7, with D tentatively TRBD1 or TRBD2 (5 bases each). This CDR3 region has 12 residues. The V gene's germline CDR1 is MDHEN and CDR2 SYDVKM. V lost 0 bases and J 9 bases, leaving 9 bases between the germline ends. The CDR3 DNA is TGTGCCAGCAGTTTATGGTGGGACGGGCAGTACTTC. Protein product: CASSLWWDGQYF.